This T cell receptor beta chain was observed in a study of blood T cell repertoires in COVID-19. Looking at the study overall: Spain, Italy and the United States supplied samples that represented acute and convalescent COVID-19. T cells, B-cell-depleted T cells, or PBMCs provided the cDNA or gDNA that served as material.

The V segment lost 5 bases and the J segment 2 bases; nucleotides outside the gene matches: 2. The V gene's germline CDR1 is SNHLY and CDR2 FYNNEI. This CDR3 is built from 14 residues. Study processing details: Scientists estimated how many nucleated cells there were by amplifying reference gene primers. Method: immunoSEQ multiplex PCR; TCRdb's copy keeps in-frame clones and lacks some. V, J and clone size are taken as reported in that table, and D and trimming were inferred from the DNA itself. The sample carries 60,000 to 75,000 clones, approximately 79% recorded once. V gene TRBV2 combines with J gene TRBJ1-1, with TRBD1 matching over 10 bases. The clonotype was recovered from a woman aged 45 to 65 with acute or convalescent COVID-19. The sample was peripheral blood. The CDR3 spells CASSMTGGNTEAFF. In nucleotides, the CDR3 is TGTGCCAGCAGTATGACAGGGGGCAACACTGAAGCTTTCTTT.